These 13 T cell receptor beta chains were sequenced from one sample in a study of T cell changes during pregnancy in multiple sclerosis. Here immunoSEQ multiplex PCR was the method, and the copy in TCRdb shows in-frame clones only, minus some. The table records around 70,000 clones, more than 90% of them present only once. The specimen was peripheral blood, collected after pregnancy. These receptors were taken from a female donor in good health, enrolled as a control in a pregnancy study.

CDR3 loop: CASSQDYPTGLSYGYTF. The DNA for the CDR3 is TGCGCCAGCAGCCAAGACTACCCGACAGGATTGAGCTATGGCTACACCTTC. V is TRBV4-3 and J is TRBJ1-2, with D perhaps matching TRBD1 (6 bases). Trimming pared 0 bases from V and 4 bases from J, leaving 18 bases between. The length of the CDR3 is 17 residues. Per the germline V gene, CDR1 is LGHNA and CDR2 is YSLEER.

The chain has TRBV19 and TRBJ1-1; unclear D gene. Germline CDR1 LNHDA, CDR2 SQIVND (reference sequence). Trimming left V 5 bases short and J 8 bases short, with 18 bases between. The CDR3 covers 14 residues. This CDR3 reads CASSSLEGRWEAFF. CDR3 DNA sequence: TGTGCCAGTAGTTCCTTGGAGGGTCGTTGGGAAGCTTTCTTT. Supplemented by reference TRBV19 and TRBJ1-1, the full variable domain reads DGGITQSPKYLFRKEGQNVTLSCEQNLNHDAMYWYRQDPGQGLRLIYYSQIVNDFQKGDIAEGYSVSREKKESFPLTVTSAQKNPTAFYLCASSSLEGRWEAFFGQGTRLTVV.

This clone was found once. V gene TRBV2 combines with J gene TRBJ1-3; tentative D call: TRBD1 (6 bases). The V end lost 6 bases, the J end lost 3 bases, and 15 bases lay between the germline ends. Germline loops: CDR1 SNHLY, CDR2 FYNNEI. There are 15 residues in the CDR3. The CDR3 loop is CASRRGGTSGNTIYF. Here the CDR3 DNA reads TGTGCCAGCAGGAGGGGGGGCACGAGTGGAAACACCATATATTTT. Full variable domain (outside the CDR3, taken from reference TRBV2 and TRBJ1-3): EPEVTQTPSHQVTQMGQEVILRCVPISNHLYFYWYRQILGQKVEFLVSFYNNEISEKSEIFDDQFSVERPDGSNFTLKIRSTKLEDSAMYFCASRRGGTSGNTIYFGEGSWLTVV.

The chain combines TRBV7-9 with TRBJ2-4, with 9 bases matching TRBD1. This CDR3 contains 16 residues. Per germline, CDR1 SEHNR and CDR2 FQNEAQ (reference sequence). V shed 2 bases, J shed 2 bases, and the junction held 4 bases outside the gene matches. The chain's CDR3 is CASSLPGTGTKNIQYF. CDR3 in DNA: TGTGCCAGCAGCTTACCAGGGACAGGGACCAAAAACATTCAGTACTTC.

This clone has a single count. The chain links TRBV6-5 to TRBJ2-5; 7 positions agree with TRBD1. Germline CDR1 and CDR2: MNHEY and SVGAGI. V shed 4 bases, J shed 4 bases, and the junction held 0 bases outside the gene matches. This CDR3 comprises 12 residues. CDR3 in amino acids: CASSSGGETQYF. Here the CDR3 DNA reads TGTGCCAGCAGTTCAGGGGGAGAGACCCAGTACTTC.

The chain links TRBV10-2 to TRBJ2-6, with D maybe TRBD2 (5 bases). CDR3 length: 19 amino acids. V was trimmed by 3 bases and J by 1 base, leaving 19 bases between them. Germline V gene lookup returns CDR1 WSHSY and CDR2 SAAADI. Written as DNA, the CDR3 is TGCGCCAGCAGTGACTTAGACTATAAAAAAACGTCTGGGGCCAACGTCCTGACTTTC. It is translated as CASSDLDYKKTSGANVLTF.

This chain links TRBV6-1 with TRBJ1-2; TRBD1 matches at 7 bases. The trim removed 7 bases at V and 3 bases at J, leaving 11 bases unmatched. This CDR3 has 15 amino acids. Germline values: CDR1 MNHNS, CDR2 SASEGT. The CDR3: CASTGYVTGDYGYTF. CDR3 in DNA: TGTGCCAGCACGGGTTACGTCACAGGGGACTATGGCTACACCTTC.

This rearrangement joins TRBV9 to TRBJ2-1, with TRBD2 matching 12 bases. Germline V gene sequence: CDR1 SGDLS, CDR2 YYNGEE. The CDR3 is 15 residues long. The V segment lost 0 bases and the J segment 8 bases; nucleotides outside the gene matches: 3. CDR3: CASSVASGGADEQFF. The CDR3 DNA sequence: TGTGCCAGCAGCGTAGCTAGCGGGGGGGCCGATGAGCAGTTCTTC.

This clone was found once. The chain links TRBV27 to TRBJ1-2, with a tentative D call TRBD1 (5 bases). Germline assignment: CDR1 MNHEY and CDR2 SMNVEV (reference sequence). The CDR3 length is 14 residues. The ends were cut back, 5 bases at V and 8 bases at J, with 18 bases in the middle. This CDR3 is CASSPSAGGRGYTF. Written as DNA, the CDR3 is TGTGCCAGCAGTCCCTCTGCCGGGGGGAGGGGCTACACCTTC.

The chain recombines TRBV7-8 with TRBJ2-6; TRBD1 matches at 9 bases. Germline-derived CDR1 and CDR2 are SGHVS and FQNEAQ. The CDR3 has 19 amino acids. Trimming took 5 bases from V and 1 from J; bases not matched to a gene: 12. The CDR3 here is CASSHLDRGGPSGANVLTF. In DNA, the CDR3 is TGTGCCAGCAGCCACCTGGACAGGGGAGGACCGTCTGGGGCCAACGTCCTGACTTTC.

The chain couples TRBV5-1 to TRBJ1-1; no clear D. The CDR3 extends over 12 amino acids. From germline, CDR1 is SGHRS and CDR2 YFSETQ. Trimming took 7 bases from V and 1 from J, leaving 8 bases between them. The CDR3 loop reads CASRVGNTEAFF. Here the CDR3 DNA reads TGCGCCAGCCGTGTCGGGAACACTGAAGCTTTCTTT.

The rearrangement links TRBV6-6 to TRBJ2-3; no firm D call. There are 12 residues in the CDR3. Germline-derived CDR1 and CDR2 are MNHNY and SVGAGI (reference sequence). With 5 bases removed from V and 5 bases from J, the gap between germline ends came to 8 bases. For the CDR3, the DNA is TGTGCCAGCAGTCCCCCCAAAGATACGCAGTATTTT. Encoded protein: CASSPPKDTQYF.

This chain joins TRBV7-2 and TRBJ2-3; 9 bases are shared with TRBD2. The germline CDR1 and CDR2 sequences are SGHTA and FQGNSA. The CDR3 spans 16 residues. The V gene end was trimmed by 1 base and the J gene end by 4 bases; junction bases not matched to a gene: 6. Here the CDR3 DNA reads TGTGCCAGCAGCTTAGGTAGGAAGCGGGAGGCAGATACGCAGTATTTT. Translated: CASSLGRKREADTQYF.